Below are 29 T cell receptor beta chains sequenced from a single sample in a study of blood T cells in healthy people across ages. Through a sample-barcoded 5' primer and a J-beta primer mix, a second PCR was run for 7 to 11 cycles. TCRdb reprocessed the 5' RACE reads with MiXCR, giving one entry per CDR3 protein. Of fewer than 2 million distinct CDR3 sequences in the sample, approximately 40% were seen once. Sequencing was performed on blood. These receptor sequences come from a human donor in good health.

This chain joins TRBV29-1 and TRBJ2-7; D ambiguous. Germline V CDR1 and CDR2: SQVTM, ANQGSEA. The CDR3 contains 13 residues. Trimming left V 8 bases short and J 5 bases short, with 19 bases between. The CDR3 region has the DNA TGCAGCTTTGGGTGGAAGGGTGGCCACGAGCAGTACTTC. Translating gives CSFGWKGGHEQYF.

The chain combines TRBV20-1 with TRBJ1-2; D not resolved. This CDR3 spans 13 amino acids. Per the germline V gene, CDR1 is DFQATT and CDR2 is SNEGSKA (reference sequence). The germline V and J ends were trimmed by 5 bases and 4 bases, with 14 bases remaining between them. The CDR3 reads CSALPGVTYGYTF. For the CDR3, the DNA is TGCAGTGCTTTACCTGGCGTAACCTATGGCTACACCTTC.

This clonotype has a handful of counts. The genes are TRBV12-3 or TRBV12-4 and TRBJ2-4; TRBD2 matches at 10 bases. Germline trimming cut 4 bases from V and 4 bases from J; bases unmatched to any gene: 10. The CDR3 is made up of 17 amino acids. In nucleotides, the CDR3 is TGTGCCAGCAGTTCGTCCTGGAGCGGGGGGGCAAAAAACATTCAGTACTTC. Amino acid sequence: CASSSSWSGGAKNIQYF.

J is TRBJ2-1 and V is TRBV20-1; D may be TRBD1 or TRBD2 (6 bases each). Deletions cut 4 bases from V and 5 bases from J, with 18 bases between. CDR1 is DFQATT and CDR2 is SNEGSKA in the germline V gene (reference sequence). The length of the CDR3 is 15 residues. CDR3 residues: CSATGGAAVDNEQFF. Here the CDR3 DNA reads TGCAGTGCTACCGGGGGCGCTGCTGTGGACAATGAGCAGTTCTTC.

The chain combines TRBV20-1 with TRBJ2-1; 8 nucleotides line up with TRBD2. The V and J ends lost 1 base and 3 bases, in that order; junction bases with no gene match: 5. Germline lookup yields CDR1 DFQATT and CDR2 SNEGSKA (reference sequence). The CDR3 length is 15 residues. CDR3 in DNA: TGCAGTGCTAGAGGCCTTGGGACTAGCTACAATGAGCAGTTCTTC. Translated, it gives CSARGLGTSYNEQFF.

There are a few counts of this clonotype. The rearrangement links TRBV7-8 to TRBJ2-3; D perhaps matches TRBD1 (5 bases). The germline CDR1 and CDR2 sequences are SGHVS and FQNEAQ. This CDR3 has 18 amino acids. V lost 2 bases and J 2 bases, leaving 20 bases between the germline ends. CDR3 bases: TGTGCCAGCAGCTTATTGATCAACTTCAGGGAAAACACAGATACGCAGTATTTT. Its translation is CASSLLINFRENTDTQYF. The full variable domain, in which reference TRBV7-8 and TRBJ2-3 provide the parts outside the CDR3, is GAGVSQSPRYKVAKRGQDVALRCDPISGHVSLFWYQQALGQGPEFLTYFQNEAQLDKSGLPSDRFFAERPEGSVSTLKIQRTQQEDSAVYLCASSLLINFRENTDTQYFGPGTRLTVL.

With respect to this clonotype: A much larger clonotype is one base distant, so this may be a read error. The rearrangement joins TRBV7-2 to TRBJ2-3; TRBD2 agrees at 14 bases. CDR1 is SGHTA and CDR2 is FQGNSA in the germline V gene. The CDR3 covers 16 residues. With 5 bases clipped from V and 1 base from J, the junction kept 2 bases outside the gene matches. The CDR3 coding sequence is TGTGCCAGCAGCGCGGGACTAGCGGGGGGCACAGATACGCAGTATTTT. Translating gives CASSAGLAGGTDTQYF. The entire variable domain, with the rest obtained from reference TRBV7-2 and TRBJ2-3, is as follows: GAGVSQSPSNKVTEKGKDVELRCDPISGHTALYWYRQSLGQGLEFLIYFQGNSAPDKSGLPSDRFSAERTGGSVSTLTIQRTQQEDSAVYLCASSAGLAGGTDTQYFGPGTRLTVL.

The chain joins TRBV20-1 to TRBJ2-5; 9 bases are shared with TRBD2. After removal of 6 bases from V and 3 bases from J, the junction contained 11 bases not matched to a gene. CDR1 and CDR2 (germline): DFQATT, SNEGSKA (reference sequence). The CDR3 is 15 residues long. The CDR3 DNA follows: TGCAGTGCCCACCCTTTGGCGGGGGGGAAAGAGACCCAGTACTTC. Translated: CSAHPLAGGKETQYF.

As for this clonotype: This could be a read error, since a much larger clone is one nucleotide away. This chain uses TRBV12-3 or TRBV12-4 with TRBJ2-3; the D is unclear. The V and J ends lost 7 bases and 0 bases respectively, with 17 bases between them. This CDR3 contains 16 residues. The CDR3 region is CASTLVWILSTDTQYF. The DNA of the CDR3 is TGTGCCAGCACCCTTGTATGGATTTTGAGCACAGATACGCAGTATTTT.

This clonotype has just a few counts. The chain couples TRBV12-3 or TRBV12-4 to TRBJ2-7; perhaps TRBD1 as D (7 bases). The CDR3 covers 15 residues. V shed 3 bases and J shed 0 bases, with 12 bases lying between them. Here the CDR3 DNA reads TGTGCCAGCAGTTTGGAGGGGGCAATCTCCTACGAGCAGTACTTC. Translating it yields CASSLEGAISYEQYF.

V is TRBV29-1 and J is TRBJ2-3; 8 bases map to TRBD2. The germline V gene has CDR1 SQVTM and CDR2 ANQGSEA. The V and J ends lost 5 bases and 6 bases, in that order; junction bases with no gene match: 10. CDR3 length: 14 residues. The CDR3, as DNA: TGCAGCGTTAGTGGCGGGGGGTCTTTTGATACGCAGTATTTT. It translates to CSVSGGGSFDTQYF.

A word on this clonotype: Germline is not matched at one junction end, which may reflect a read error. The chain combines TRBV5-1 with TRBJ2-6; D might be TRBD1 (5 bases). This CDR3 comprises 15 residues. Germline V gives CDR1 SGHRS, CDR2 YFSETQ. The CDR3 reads CASTPLQEGANVRTF. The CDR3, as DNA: TGCGCCAGCACCCCGCTACAGGAAGGGGCCAACGTCCGGACTTTC.

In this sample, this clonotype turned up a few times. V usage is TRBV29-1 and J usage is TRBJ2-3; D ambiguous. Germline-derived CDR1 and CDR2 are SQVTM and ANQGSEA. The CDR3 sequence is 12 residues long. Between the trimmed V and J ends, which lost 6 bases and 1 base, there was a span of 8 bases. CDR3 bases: TGCAGCGTCCCTCCGCGCACAGATACGCAGTATTTT. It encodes CSVPPRTDTQYF.

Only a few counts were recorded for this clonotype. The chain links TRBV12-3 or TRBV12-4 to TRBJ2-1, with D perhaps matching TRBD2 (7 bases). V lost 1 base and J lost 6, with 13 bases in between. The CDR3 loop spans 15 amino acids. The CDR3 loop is CASSLDGGALNEQFF. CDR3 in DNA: TGTGCCAGCAGTTTAGATGGGGGGGCTCTCAATGAGCAGTTCTTC.

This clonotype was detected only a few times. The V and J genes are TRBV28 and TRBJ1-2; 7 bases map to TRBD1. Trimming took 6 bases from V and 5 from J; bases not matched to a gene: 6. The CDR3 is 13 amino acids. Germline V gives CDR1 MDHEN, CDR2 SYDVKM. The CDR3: CASRGTATYGYTF. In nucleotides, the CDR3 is TGTGCCAGCAGGGGGACAGCGACTTATGGCTACACCTTC.

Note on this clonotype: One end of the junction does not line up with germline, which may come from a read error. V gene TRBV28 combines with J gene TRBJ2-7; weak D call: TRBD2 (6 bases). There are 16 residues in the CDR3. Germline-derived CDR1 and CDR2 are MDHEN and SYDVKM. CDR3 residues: CASTLLPGRGTLQQYF. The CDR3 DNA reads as TGTGCCAGCACTTTACTCCCCGGGCGTGGGACTCTCCAGCAGTACTTC.

The CDR3 coding sequence is TGTGCCAGCAGTTTTTTTCTAGCCAAAAACATTCAGTACTTC. As protein: CASSFFLAKNIQYF. This chain uses TRBV6-2 or TRBV6-3 with TRBJ2-4; D gene uncertain. There are 14 residues in the CDR3. V was shortened by 4 bases and J by 0 bases, with 7 bases between the two germline ends. Per the germline V gene, CDR1 is MNHEY and CDR2 is SVGEGT.

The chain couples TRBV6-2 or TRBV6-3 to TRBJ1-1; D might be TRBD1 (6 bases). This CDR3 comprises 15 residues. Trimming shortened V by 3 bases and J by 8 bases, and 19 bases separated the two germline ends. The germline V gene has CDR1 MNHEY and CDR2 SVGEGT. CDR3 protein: CASSYYPGQTNEAFF. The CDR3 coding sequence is TGTGCCAGCAGTTATTACCCAGGACAGACGAACGAAGCTTTCTTT.

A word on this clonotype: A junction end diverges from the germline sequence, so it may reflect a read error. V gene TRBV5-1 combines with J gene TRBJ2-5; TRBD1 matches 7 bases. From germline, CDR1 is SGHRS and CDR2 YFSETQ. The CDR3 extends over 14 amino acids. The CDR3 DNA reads TGCGCCAGCTTTATGGGACAGCCTCAAGATACCCTGTACTTC. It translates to CASFMGQPQDTLYF.

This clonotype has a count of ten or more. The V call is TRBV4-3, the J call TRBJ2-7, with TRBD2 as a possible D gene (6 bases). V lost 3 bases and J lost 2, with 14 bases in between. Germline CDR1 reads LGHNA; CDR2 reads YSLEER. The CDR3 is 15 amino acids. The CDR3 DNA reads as TGCGCCAGCAGCCAGCAAAACGGGGAGGCCTACGAGCAGTACTTC. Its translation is CASSQQNGEAYEQYF.

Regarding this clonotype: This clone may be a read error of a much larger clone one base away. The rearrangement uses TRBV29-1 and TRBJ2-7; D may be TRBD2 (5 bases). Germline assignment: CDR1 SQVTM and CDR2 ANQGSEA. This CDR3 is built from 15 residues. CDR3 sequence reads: CCVERRGYESYEQYF. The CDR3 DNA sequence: TGCTGCGTTGAAAGGCGAGGGTACGAATCCTACGAGCAGTACTTC.

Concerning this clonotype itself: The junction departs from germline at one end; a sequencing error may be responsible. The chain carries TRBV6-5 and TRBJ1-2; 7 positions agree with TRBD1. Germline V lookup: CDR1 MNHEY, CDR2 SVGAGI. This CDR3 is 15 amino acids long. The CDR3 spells CASSARQGRVYGYTF. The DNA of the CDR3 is TGTGCCAGCAGTGCCCGACAGGGAAGGGTCTATGGCTACACTTTC.

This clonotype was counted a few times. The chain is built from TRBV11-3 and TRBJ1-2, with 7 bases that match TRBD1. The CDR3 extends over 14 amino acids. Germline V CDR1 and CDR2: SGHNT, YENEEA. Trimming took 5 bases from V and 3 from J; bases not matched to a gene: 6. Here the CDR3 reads CASSTTGEDYGYTF. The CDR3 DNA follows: TGTGCCAGCAGCACAACAGGGGAGGACTATGGCTACACCTTC.

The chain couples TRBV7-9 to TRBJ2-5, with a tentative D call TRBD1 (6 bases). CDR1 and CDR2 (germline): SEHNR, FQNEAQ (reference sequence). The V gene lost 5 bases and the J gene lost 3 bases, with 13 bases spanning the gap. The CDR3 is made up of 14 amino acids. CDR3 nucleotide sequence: TGTGCCAGCAGCCCAGGGGCGTGGGAAGAGACCCAGTACTTC. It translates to CASSPGAWEETQYF. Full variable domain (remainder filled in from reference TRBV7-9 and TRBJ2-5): DTGVSQNPRHKITKRGQNVTFRCDPISEHNRLYWYRQTLGQGPEFLTYFQNEAQLEKSRLLSDRFSAERPKGSFSTLEIQRTEQGDSAMYLCASSPGAWEETQYFGPGTRLLVL.

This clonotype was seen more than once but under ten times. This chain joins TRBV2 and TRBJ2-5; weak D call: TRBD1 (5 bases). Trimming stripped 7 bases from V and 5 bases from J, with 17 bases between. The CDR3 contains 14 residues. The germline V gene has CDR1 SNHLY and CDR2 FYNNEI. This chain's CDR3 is CASTTETPGETQYF. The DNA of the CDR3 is TGTGCCAGCACAACAGAGACCCCAGGGGAGACCCAGTACTTC.

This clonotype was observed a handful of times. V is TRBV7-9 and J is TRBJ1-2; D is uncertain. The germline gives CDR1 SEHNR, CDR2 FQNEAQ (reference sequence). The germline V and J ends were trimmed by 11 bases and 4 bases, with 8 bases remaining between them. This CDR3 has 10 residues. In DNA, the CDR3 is TGTGCCGTACGACCCTATGGCTACACCTTC. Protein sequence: CAVRPYGYTF.

The CDR3 bases are TGTGCCACCGGACAGGGTCCGCCGCAGTTCTTC. As protein: CATGQGPPQFF. The chain employs TRBV24-1 and TRBJ2-1; 8 nucleotides align to TRBD1. Trimming at V came to 9 bases and at J to 12 bases, leaving 6 bases not matched to a gene. The germline gives CDR1 KGHDR, CDR2 SFDVKD. The CDR3 length is 11 residues.

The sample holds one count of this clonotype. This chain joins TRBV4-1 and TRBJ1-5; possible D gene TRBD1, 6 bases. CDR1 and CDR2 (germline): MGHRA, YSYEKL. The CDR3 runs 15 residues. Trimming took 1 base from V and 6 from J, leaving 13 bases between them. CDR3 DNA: TGCGCCAGCAGCCAAGTACAGGGAAACCGTCAGCCCCAGCATTTT. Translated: CASSQVQGNRQPQHF.

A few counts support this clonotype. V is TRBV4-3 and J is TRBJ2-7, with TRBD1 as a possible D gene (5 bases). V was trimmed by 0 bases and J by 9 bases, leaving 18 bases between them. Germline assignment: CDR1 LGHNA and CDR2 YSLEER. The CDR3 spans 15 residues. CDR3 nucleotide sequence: TGCGCCAGCAGCCAAGATGAGGCGCAGGGTAGGCGGCAGTACTTC. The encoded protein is CASSQDEAQGRRQYF.